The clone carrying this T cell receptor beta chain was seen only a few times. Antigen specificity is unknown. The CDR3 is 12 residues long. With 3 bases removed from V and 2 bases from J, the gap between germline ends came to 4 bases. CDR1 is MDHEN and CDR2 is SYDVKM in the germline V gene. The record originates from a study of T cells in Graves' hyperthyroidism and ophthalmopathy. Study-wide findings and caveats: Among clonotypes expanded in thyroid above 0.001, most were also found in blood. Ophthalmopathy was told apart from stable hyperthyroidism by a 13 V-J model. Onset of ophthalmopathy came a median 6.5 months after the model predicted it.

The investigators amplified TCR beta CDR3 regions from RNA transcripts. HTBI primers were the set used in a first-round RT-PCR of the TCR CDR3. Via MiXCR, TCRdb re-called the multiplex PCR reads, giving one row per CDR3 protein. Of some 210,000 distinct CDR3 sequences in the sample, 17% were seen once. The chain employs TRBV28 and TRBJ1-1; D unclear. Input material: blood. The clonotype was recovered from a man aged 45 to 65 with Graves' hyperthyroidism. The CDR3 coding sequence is TGTGCCAGCAGTTTTGTTAACACTGAAGCTTTCTTT. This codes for CASSFVNTEAFF.